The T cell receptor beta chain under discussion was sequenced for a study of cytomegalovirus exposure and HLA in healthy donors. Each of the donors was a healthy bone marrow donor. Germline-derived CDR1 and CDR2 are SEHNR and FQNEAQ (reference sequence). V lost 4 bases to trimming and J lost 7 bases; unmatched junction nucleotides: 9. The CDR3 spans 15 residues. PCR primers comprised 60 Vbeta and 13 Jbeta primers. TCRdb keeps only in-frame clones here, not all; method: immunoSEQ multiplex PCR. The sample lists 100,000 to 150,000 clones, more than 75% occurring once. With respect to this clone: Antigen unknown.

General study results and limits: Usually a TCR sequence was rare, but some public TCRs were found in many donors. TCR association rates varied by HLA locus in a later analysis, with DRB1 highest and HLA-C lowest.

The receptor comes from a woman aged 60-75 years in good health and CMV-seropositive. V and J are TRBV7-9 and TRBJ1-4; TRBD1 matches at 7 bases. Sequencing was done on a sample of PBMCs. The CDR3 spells CASSSPGQSGEKLFF. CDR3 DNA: TGTGCCAGCAGCTCGCCGGGACAGTCGGGTGAAAAACTGTTTTTT.